This T cell receptor beta chain is from a study of CD8 T cell repertoires and HIV-1 epitope variants. Turning to the study itself: Separate wells received one of Twenty-five Gag or Nef variant peptides. IL-2, IL-7 and IL-15 were added on days 3 and 7 of roughly eleven-day cultures.

Study-level points and caveats: The assay identified only TCR beta chains of antigen-proliferating T cells.

On this clone itself: The antigen is undetermined.

On the immunoSEQ platform, TCR beta CDR3s were sequenced at survey depth. The assay was immunoSEQ multiplex PCR, and TCRdb's table has in-frame clones only and misses some. The top ten clones hold around 43% of a sample with 5,000 to 6,500 clones, 65% to 75% of them seen once. V was cut by 5 bases and J by 0 bases, with 27 bases left in between. The CDR3 runs to 20 residues. Looked up from germline, CDR1 is SGHRS and CDR2 is YFSETQ. The sample taken for sequencing was cultured CD8+ T cells derived from PBMCs. The sequence came from a male donor with HIV. The chain carries TRBV5-1 and TRBJ2-1, with a weak D call TRBD2 (6 bases). The DNA of the CDR3 is TGCGCCAGCAGAAGGTCCAGTCGGACGGGGGACGAGAGCTCCTACAATGAGCAGTTCTTC. This encodes CASRRSSRTGDESSYNEQFF. Full variable domain (rest looked up from reference TRBV5-1 and TRBJ2-1): KAGVTQTPRYLIKTRGQQVTLSCSPISGHRSVSWYQQTPGQGLQFLFEYFSETQRNKGNFPGRFSGRQFSNSRSEMNVSTLELGDSALYLCASRRSSRTGDESSYNEQFFGPGTRLTVL.